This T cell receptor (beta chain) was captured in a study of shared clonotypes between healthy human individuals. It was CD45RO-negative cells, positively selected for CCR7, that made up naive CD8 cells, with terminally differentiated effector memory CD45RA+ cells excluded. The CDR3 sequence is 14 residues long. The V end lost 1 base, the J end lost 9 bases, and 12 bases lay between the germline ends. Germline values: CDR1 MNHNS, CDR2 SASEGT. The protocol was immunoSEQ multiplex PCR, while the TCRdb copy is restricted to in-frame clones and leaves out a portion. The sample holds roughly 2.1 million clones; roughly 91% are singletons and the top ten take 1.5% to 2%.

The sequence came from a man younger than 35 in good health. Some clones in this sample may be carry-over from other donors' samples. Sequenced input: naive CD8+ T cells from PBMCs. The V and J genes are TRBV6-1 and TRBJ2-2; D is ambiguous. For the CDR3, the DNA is TGTGCCAGCAGTGAAGACCGCATGGAGAGGGAGCTGTTTTTT. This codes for CASSEDRMERELFF.